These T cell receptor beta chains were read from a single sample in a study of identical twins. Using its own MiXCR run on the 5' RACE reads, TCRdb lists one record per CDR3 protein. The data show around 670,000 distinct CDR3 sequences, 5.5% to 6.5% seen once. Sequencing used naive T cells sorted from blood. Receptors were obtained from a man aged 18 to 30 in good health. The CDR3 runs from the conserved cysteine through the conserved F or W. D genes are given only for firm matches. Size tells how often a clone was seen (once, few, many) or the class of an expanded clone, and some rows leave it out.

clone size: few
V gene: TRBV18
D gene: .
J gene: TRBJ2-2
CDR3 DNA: TGTGCCAGCCTTTCGGAGCAATACCCCGGGGAGCTGTTTTTT
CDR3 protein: CASLSEQYPGELFF

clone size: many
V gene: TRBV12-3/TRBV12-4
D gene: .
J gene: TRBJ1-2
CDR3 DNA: TGTGCCAGCAGTTTCGGAGATAACTATGGCTACACCTTC
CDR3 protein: CASSFGDNYGYTF

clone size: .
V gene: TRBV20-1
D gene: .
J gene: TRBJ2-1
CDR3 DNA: TGCAGTGCTAGAGAAGGCGGGAAAAAGCGGTTCTTC
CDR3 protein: CSAREGGKKRFF

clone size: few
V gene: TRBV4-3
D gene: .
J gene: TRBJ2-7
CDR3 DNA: TGCGCCAGCAGCCAAGGACTCAGCGGGCTAGATACCTCCTACGAGCAGTACTTC
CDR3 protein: CASSQGLSGLDTSYEQYF

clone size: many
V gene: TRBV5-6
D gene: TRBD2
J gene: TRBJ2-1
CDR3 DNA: TGTGCCAGCAGGTACGAGACTAGCGGGACCTCCTACAATGAGCAGTTCTTC
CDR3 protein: CASRYETSGTSYNEQFF

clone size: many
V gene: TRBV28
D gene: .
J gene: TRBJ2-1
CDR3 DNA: TGTGCCAGCAGGGCACAGGAACTTGAGCAGTTCTTC
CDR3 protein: CASRAQELEQFF

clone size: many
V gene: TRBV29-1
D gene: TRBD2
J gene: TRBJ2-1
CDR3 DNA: TGCAGCGTTACACTAGCGTCCATGGGAGCGGTGCGGTTCTTC
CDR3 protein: CSVTLASMGAVRFF

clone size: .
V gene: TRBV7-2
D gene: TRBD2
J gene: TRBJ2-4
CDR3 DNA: TGTGCCAGCAGCTTAGGTGGTAGCGGGAGAGACATTCAGTACTTC
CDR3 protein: CASSLGGSGRDIQYF

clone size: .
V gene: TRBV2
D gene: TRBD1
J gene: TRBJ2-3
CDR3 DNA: TGTGCCAGCAGTTTGGGACAGGAGAAATTCACAGATACGCAGTATTTT
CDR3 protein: CASSLGQEKFTDTQYF

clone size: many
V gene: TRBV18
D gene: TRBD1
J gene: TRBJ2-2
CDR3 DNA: TGTGCCAGCTCACGACTACCGGGACAGGGGCCGAACACCGGGGAGCTGTTTTTT
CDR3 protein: CASSRLPGQGPNTGELFF

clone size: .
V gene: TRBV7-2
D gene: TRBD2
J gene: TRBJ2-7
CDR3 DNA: TGTGCCAGCAGCTTAAGCGGGAGAGTTCGCGAGCAGTACTTC
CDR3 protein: CASSLSGRVREQYF

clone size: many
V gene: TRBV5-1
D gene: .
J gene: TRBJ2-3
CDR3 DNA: TGCGCCAGCAGCTTGGATCAGATCACAGATACGCAGTATTTT
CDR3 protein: CASSLDQITDTQYF

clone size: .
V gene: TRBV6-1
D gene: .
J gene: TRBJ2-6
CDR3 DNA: TGTGCCAGCAGTACCGGGACATCCTCTGCGTCTGGGGCCAACGTCCTGACTTTC
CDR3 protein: CASSTGTSSASGANVLTF

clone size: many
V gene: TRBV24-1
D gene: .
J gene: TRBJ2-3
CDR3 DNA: TGTGCCACCAGCGGACTATCTACTAGCACAGATACGCAGTATTTT
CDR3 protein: CATSGLSTSTDTQYF

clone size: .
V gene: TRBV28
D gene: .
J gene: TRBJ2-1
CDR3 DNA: TGTGCCACTACAATGAGCGGGCTCGGCAATGAGCAGTTCTTC
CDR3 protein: CATTMSGLGNEQFF

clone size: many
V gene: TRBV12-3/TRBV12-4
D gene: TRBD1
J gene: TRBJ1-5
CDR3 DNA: TGTGCCAGCAGTTTAGCGAGAGTAACAGGGGGTCAGCCCCAGCATTTT
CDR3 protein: CASSLARVTGGQPQHF

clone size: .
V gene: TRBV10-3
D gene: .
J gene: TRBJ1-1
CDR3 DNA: TGTGCCATCAGGCCGGGGGAAGGGACTGAAGCTTTCTTT
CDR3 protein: CAIRPGEGTEAFF

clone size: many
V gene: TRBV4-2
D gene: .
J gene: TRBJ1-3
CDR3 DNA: TGTGCCAGCAGCCAAGTCGAGGGGAAATCTGGAAACACCATATATTTT
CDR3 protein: CASSQVEGKSGNTIYF

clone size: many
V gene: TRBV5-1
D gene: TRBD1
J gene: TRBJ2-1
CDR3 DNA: TGCGCCAGCAGCTGGCACCCGGGACAGGGGGACACAGAGCAGTTCTTC
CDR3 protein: CASSWHPGQGDTEQFF

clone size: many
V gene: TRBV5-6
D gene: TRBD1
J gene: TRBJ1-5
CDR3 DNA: TGTGCCAGCAGGATACAGGGGAGCAATCAGCCCCAGCATTTT
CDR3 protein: CASRIQGSNQPQHF

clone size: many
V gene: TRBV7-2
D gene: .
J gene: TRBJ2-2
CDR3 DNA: TGTGCCAGCAGCTTAGCACCCACCGGGGAGCTGTTTTTT
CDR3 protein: CASSLAPTGELFF

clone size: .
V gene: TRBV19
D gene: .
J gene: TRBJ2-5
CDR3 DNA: TGTGCCAGTAGTAAGCAAGGACTAAACAAAGAGACCCAGTACTTC
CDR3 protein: CASSKQGLNKETQYF

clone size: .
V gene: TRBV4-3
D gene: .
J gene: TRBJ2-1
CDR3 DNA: TGCGCCAGCAGCCAAGGGCGGGGACCCTACAATGAGCAGTTCTTC
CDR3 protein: CASSQGRGPYNEQFF

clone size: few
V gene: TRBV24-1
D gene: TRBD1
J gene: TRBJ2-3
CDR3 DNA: TGTGCCACCAGTGACCTGAGACAGGGAACCACAGATACGCAGTATTTT
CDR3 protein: CATSDLRQGTTDTQYF

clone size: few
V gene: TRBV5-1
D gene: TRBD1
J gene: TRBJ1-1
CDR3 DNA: TGCGCCAGCAGCTTACAGGGGATGGACACTGAAGCTTTCTTT
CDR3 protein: CASSLQGMDTEAFF

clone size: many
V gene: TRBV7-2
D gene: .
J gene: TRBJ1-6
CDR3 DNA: TGTGCCAGCAGCTTAGTCACGGGAGATTCACCCCTCCACTTT
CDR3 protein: CASSLVTGDSPLHF

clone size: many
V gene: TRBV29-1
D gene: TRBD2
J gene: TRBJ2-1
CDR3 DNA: TGCGGTAGAAAGCGGGAGTACAATGAGCAGTTCTTC
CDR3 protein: CGRKREYNEQFF

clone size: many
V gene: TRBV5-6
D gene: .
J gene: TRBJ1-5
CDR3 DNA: TGTGCCAGCAGCTTAAGGGGGTCTAGCAATCAGCCCCAGCATTTT
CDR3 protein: CASSLRGSSNQPQHF

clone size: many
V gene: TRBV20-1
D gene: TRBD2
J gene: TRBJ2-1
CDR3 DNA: TGCAGTGCTAGAGCCCCGACTAGCGGTGTTGAGCAGTTCTTC
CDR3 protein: CSARAPTSGVEQFF

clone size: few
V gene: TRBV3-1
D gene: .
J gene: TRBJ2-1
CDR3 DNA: TGTGCCAGCAGTCCCCAGGACTGGTACAATGAGCAGTTCTTC
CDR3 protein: CASSPQDWYNEQFF

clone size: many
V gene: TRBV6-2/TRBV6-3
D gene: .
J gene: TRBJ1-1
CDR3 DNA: TGTGCCAGCAGTTACTCAGAGGGTGAAGCTTTCTTT
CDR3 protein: CASSYSEGEAFF

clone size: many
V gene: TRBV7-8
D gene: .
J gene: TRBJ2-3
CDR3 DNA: TGTGCCAGCAGCCACGCGGCGGATACGCAGTATTTT
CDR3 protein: CASSHAADTQYF

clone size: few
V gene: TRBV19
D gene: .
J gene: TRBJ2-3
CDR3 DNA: TGTGCCAGTAGTATCTCTAGCGAGGCAGATACGCAGTATTTT
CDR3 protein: CASSISSEADTQYF

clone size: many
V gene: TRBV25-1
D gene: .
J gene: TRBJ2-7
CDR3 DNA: TGTGCCAGCAGTGACTCCCGGGACGCCTCCTACGAGCAGTACTTC
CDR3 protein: CASSDSRDASYEQYF

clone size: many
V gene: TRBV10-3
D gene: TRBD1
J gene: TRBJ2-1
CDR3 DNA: TGTGCCATCAGGATGGGACAGGGGAATGAGCAGTTCTTC
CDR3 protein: CAIRMGQGNEQFF

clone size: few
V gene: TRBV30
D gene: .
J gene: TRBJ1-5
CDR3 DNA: TGTGCCTGGAGTGTAAGGGGTCAGGGACAACAGCCCCAGCATTTT
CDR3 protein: CAWSVRGQGQQPQHF

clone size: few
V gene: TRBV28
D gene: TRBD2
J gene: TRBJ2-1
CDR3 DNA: TGTGCCAGCAGACCAATCCGAGCGGGAGGTTTGTACAATGAGCAGTTCTTC
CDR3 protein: CASRPIRAGGLYNEQFF

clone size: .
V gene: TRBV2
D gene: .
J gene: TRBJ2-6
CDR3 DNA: TGTGCCAGCAGGCACCGGGATCAATACTCTGGGGCCAACGTCCTGACTTTC
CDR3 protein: CASRHRDQYSGANVLTF